The T cell receptor (beta chain) described here comes from a study of identical twins (dated by TCRdb to about 2016). Turning to the overall study: To test whether fetal clonotypes persist, the study used deep sequencing on TCR alpha and beta repertoires from monozygotic twins, unrelated adults of various ages, and cord blood. Replicate twin experiments were performed at different times using different library preparation protocols to rule out contamination.

The full study reports these points: Because the same donors could not be followed over many years, conclusions were based on cross-sectional statistical analysis. Abundant cord blood beta clonotypes carried fewer insertions; young adult naive repertoires showed a weaker similar trend, while memory repertoires showed none. Out-of-frame TCR alpha sequences shared between twins showed an excess of low generation-probability sequences compared with coincidental sharing between unrelated individuals. Out-of-frame TCR alpha sharing in monozygotic twins was systematically underestimated by recombination models, whereas sharing between unrelated individuals was in agreement with the recombination models. In beta out-of-frame sequences, excess twin sharing was weaker, because having fewer shared sequences lowered the signal-to-noise ratio. Zero-insertion analyses could be partly confounded by invariant T cells such as MAIT and iNKT, though diverse VJ usage argued against such confounding for most clonotypes.

This clonotype was found many times. Its binding antigen is unknown. Base qualities are not recorded, but no much larger clone differs from it by a single base. V and J lose 5 bases and 5 bases, and a span of 12 bases separates them. Taken from cysteine to phenylalanine, the CDR3 has 13 residues. The DNA shown is the 39-base CDR3, in frame from base 1. Only healthy Caucasian donors were included. Three pairs of female monozygotic twins, all aged roughly 18 to 29 years, were included in the twin cohort. Peripheral blood mononuclear cells were the source from which RNA for the TCR libraries was isolated. Libraries were built with 5' RACE. The instrument was an Illumina HiSeq 2000. A universal primer binding site was introduced by template switching, and a unique molecular identifier was present in the final cDNA, enabling accurate counting of TCR cDNA molecules. Specific primers in the conserved constant-segment region were used to synthesize first-strand cDNA for TCR alpha and beta chains. Each cDNA library was double barcoded, with a SMART-Mk sample barcode plus Illumina barcodes, to control for contamination. TruSeq adapter sequences and Illumina sample barcodes were added in two successive PCR steps. TCR alpha and beta cDNA libraries were sequenced on the Illumina HiSeq platform with custom primers. In the authors' own workflow: Unique molecular identifiers were extracted from raw reads with MiGEC, and CDR3 positions were determined with MiXCR. For each individual, recombination models were inferred using an EM algorithm with the repgenHMM and IGoR tools. The analysis of shared clonotypes was done with the tcR package in R, with sharing normalized by the product of cloneset sizes. To study raw recombination without the effects of thymic and clonal selection, out-of-frame nonproductive sequences were analyzed. The raw public data were reprocessed by TCRdb itself: fastp quality trimming at Q25, MiXCR clonotype calling, in-frame beta chains only. CDR3 protein duplicates are merged, each entry listing the most common genes and DNA. TCRdb, not the original authors, processed these V and J calls. This sample comprises about 890,000 distinct CDR3 sequences, around 12% of them detected only once. In total, the top ten clones hold 1.5% to 2% of the sample.

The same sample was also used in a study of yellow fever vaccine responses in identical twins. According to the second study: According to the authors, the vaccine-induced T cell response in identical twins seemed to be partly convergent and partly specific to each individual. In identical twins, the study followed T cell clones that responded to the vaccine with precision.

This sequence was found in a woman between 18 and 30 years old in good health. The chain links TRBV12-3 or TRBV12-4 with TRBJ2-5; the D region possibly corresponds to TRBD2 (6 bases align). Sequencing was carried out using PBMCs. The nucleotides are TGTGCCAGCAGTGCGACTAGTACTGAGACCCAGTACTTC. Its translation reads: CASSATSTETQYF.